This T cell receptor beta chain was sequenced for a study of T cell responses to AZD1222 COVID-19 vaccine. Points from the study as a whole: Repertoires in all cases were sampled only once the peak T cell response had passed. At baseline, seropositivity was found in only a handful of AZD1222 recipients. With two AZD1222 doses given, Spike-specific TCR breadth and depth both rose.

With regard to this clone: What it binds is not known.

Germline-derived CDR1 and CDR2 are KGHSH and LQKENI. Trimming took off 0 bases at V and 6 bases at J, with 14 bases between the two ends. The CDR3 has 15 residues. Using immunoSEQ multiplex PCR, the repertoire was profiled, and TCRdb retains in-frame clones only, with some absent. The sample holds tens of thousands of clones, around nine tenths seen once. The TCR comes from an adult in good health. The V and J genes are TRBV18 and TRBJ1-2; D is perhaps TRBD1 (6 bases). Sequencing used peripheral blood, obtained on day 0 of AZD1222 vaccination. As DNA, the CDR3 is TGTGCCAGCTCACCACCGGGCAGGGGTCTGGATGGCTACACCTTC. It yields the protein CASSPPGRGLDGYTF.